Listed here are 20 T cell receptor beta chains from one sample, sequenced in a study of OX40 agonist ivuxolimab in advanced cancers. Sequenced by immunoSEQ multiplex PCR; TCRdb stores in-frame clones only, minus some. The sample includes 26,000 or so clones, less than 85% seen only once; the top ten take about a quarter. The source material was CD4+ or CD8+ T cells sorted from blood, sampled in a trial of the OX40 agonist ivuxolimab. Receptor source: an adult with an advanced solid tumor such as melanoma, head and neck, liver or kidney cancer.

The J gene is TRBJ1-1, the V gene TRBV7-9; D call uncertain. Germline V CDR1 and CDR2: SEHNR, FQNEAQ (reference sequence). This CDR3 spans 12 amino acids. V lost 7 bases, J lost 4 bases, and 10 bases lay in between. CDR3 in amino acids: CASTSWVTEAFF. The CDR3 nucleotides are TGTGCCAGCACTAGCTGGGTCACTGAAGCTTTCTTT.

The CDR3 protein is CASSLPVPGTGKTYEQYF. In DNA form, the CDR3 reads TGTGCCAGCAGTTTACCGGTCCCCGGGACAGGGAAAACTTACGAGCAGTACTTC. V gene TRBV28 combines with J gene TRBJ2-7; 9 bases match TRBD1. CDR1 and CDR2 (germline): MDHEN, SYDVKM. V shed 2 bases, J shed 4 bases, and the junction held 15 bases outside the gene matches. The CDR3 runs to 18 residues.

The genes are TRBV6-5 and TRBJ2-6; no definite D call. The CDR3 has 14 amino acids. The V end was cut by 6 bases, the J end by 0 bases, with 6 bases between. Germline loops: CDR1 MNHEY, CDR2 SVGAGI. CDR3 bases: TGTGCCAGCAGACTGTACTCTGGGGCCAACGTCCTGACTTTC. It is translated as CASRLYSGANVLTF.

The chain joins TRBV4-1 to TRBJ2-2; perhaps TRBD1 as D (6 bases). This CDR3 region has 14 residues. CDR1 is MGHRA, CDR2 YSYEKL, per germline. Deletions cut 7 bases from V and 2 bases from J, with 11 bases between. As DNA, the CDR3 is TGCGCCAGCAAGTTCGGGACAAACACCGGGGAGCTGTTTTTT. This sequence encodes CASKFGTNTGELFF.

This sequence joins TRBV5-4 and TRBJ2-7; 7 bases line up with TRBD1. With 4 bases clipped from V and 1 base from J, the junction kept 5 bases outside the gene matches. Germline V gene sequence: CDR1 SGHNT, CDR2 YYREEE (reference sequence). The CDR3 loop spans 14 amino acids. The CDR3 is CASSEGTASYEQYF. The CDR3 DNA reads TGTGCCAGCAGCGAAGGGACAGCGTCCTACGAGCAGTACTTC.

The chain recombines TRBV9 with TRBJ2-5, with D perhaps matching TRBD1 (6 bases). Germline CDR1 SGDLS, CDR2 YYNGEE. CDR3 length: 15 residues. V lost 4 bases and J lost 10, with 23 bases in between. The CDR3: CASSPSDRHEGVQYF. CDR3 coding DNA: TGTGCCAGCAGCCCCTCGGACAGACACGAGGGAGTCCAGTACTTC.

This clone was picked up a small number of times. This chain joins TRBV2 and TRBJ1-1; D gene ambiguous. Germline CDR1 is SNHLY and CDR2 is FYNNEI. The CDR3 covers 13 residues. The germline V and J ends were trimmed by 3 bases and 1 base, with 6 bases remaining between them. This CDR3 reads CASSDAGNTEAFF. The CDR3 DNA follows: TGTGCCAGCAGTGACGCGGGGAACACTGAAGCTTTCTTT.

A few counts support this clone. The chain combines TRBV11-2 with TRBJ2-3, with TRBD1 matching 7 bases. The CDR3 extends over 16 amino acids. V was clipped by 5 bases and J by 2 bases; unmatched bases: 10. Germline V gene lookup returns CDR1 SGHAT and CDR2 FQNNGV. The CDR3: CASSLRQGPLTDTQYF. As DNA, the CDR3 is TGTGCCAGCAGCCTCCGACAGGGACCGCTCACAGATACGCAGTATTTT.

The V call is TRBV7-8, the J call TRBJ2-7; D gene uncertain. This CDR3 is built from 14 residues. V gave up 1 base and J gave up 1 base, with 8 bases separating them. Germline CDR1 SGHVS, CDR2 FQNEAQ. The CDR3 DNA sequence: TGTGCCAGCAGCTTAGAATCCGGATCCTACGAGCAGTACTTC. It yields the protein CASSLESGSYEQYF.

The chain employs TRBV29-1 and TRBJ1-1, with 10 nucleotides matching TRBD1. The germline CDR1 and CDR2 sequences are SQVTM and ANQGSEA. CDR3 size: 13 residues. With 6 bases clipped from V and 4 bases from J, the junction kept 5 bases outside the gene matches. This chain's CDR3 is CSVDRGWATEAFF. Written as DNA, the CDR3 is TGCAGCGTGGACAGGGGGTGGGCCACTGAAGCTTTCTTT.

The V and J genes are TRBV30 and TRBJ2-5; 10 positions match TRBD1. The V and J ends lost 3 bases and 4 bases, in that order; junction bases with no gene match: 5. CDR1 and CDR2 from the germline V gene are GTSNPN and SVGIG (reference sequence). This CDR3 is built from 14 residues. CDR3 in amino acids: CAWSPGTGVETQYF. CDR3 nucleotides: TGTGCCTGGAGCCCTGGGACAGGGGTAGAGACCCAGTACTTC.

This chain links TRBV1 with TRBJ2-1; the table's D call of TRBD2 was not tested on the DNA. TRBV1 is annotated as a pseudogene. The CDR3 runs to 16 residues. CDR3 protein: CTSSQVSGRSYNEQFF. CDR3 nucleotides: TGCACCAGCAGCCAAGTTAGCGGGAGGTCCTACAATGAGCAGTTCTTC.

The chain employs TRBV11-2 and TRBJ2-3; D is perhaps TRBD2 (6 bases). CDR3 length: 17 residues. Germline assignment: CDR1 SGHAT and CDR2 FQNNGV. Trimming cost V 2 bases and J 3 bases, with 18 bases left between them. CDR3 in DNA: TGTGCCAGCAGCTTATCCTCAGCAGGGACTTTAACAGATACGCAGTATTTT. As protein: CASSLSSAGTLTDTQYF.

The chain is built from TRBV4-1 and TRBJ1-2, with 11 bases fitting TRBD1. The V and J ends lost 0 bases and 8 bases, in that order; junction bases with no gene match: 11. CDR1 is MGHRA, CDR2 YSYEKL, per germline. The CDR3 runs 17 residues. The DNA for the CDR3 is TGCGCCAGCAGCCAAGATCGGGGGACAGGGGGAGCCGGGGGCTACACCTTC. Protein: CASSQDRGTGGAGGYTF.

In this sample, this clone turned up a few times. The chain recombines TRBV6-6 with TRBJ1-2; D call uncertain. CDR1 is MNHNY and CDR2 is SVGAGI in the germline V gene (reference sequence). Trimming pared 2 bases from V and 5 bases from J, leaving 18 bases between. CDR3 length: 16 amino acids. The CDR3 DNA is TGTGCCAGCAGTTACCCAACCGGGCCCGATCGGTATGGCTACACCTTC. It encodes CASSYPTGPDRYGYTF.

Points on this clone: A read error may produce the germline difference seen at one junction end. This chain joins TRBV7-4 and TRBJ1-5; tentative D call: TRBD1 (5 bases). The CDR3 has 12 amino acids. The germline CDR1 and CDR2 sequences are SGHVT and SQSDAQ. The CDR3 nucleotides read TGTGCCAGCAGCCAGGGAGGATCAGCCCCAGCATTT. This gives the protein CASSQGGSAPAF.

CDR3 sequence reads: CASSQDRRVYNEQFF. CDR3 in DNA: TGCGCCAGCAGCCAAGACAGGCGGGTCTACAATGAGCAGTTCTTC. The V and J genes are TRBV4-3 and TRBJ2-1; D may be TRBD2 (5 bases). V shed 0 bases and J shed 3 bases, with 9 bases lying between them. The CDR3 has 15 amino acids. CDR1 and CDR2 (germline): LGHNA, YSLEER.

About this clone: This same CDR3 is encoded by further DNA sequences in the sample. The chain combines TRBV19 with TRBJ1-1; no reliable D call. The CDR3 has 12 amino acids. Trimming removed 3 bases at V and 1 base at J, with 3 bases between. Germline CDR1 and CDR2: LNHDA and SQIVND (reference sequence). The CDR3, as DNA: TGTGCCAGTAGTATTGGGAACACTGAAGCTTTCTTT. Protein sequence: CASSIGNTEAFF.

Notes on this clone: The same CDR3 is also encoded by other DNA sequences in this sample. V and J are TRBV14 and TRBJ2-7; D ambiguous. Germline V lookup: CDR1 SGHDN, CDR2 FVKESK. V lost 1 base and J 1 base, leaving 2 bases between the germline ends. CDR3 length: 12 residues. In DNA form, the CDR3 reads TGTGCCAGCAGCCAAGGGTCCTACGAGCAGTACTTC. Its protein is CASSQGSYEQYF.

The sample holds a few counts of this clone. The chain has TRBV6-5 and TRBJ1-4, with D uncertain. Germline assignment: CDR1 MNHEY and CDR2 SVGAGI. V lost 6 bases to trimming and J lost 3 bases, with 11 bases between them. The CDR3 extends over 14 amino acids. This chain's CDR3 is CASSLLGANEKLFF. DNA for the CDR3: TGTGCCAGCAGCTTACTTGGGGCTAATGAAAAACTGTTTTTT.